This T cell receptor (beta chain) was identified during a study of OX40 agonist ivuxolimab in advanced cancers. About the study: The study gave patients intravenous ivuxolimab at 0.01 to 10 mg/kg every 2 weeks.

Looked up from germline, CDR1 is SGHDT and CDR2 is YYEEEE. Trimming cost V 0 bases and J 2 bases, with 8 bases left between them. The CDR3 length is 14 residues. The assay was immunoSEQ multiplex PCR, and TCRdb's table has in-frame clones only and misses some. Of more than 50,000 clones listed, about nine tenths are singletons. This chain uses TRBV5-6 with TRBJ2-5; D gene uncertain. This clonotype was obtained from an adult with an advanced solid tumor such as melanoma, head and neck, liver or kidney cancer. The specimen was CD4+ or CD8+ T cells sorted from blood, collected in a trial of the OX40 agonist ivuxolimab. The CDR3: CASSLEVAQETQYF. CDR3 coding DNA: TGTGCCAGCAGCTTGGAAGTGGCACAAGAGACCCAGTACTTC.